Shown below are 9 T cell receptor beta chains from a single sample sequenced in a study of lymphopenia after photon versus proton radiotherapy. Only in-frame clones appear in the TCRdb table, and some are missing; sequencing was by immunoSEQ multiplex PCR. This sample has fewer than 25,000 clones, with around nine tenths found just once. The source was peripheral blood, collected from a patient treated with proton-based radiotherapy. Source of these receptors: a woman in her seventies with pancreatic cancer. Some clones in this sample may be carry-over from other donors' samples.

V usage is TRBV30 and J usage is TRBJ2-5, with D possibly called TRBD1 or TRBD2 (5 bases each). Trimming cost V 2 bases and J 5 bases, with 15 bases left between them. The CDR3 is 14 residues long. The germline gives CDR1 GTSNPN, CDR2 SVGIG (reference sequence). CDR3 bases: TGTGCCTGGAGTCTTGGGGGAGTGGGCGAGACCCAGTACTTC. Translated, it gives CAWSLGGVGETQYF.

The rearrangement links TRBV15 to TRBJ1-1; D may be TRBD1 (6 bases). Germline CDR1 LNHNV, CDR2 YYDKDF (reference sequence). The length of the CDR3 is 15 residues. The V end lost 1 base, the J end lost 1 base, and 10 bases lay between the germline ends. Here the CDR3 DNA reads TGTGCCACCAGCAGAGGCAAGGGGGGGAACACTGAAGCTTTCTTT. Protein: CATSRGKGGNTEAFF.

V usage is TRBV29-1 and J usage is TRBJ2-3; TRBD1 matches 9 bases. V was clipped by 7 bases and J by 0 bases; unmatched bases: 8. This CDR3 is built from 15 residues. Germline V CDR1 and CDR2: SQVTM, ANQGSEA. In DNA form, the CDR3 reads TGCAGCGCCGATGTCGGGACAGGGAGCACAGATACGCAGTATTTT. Translated, it gives CSADVGTGSTDTQYF.

The chain is built from TRBV5-1 and TRBJ2-3; 7 bases are shared with TRBD1. The germline V gene has CDR1 SGHRS and CDR2 YFSETQ. CDR3 size: 15 residues. With V trimmed by 0 bases and J by 2 bases, 3 bases remained unmatched. CDR3 nucleotides: TGCGCCAGCAGCTTGGACGGACAGGCCACAGATACGCAGTATTTT. Translated: CASSLDGQATDTQYF.

This chain connects TRBV7-2 to TRBJ2-7; 7 nucleotides agree with TRBD1. This CDR3 is 14 amino acids long. From germline, CDR1 is SGHTA and CDR2 FQGNSA. V gave up 5 bases and J gave up 0 bases; unmatched junction bases: 4. Here the CDR3 DNA reads TGTGCCAGCAGCCCGGGACAGTACTCCTACGAGCAGTACTTC. Residues: CASSPGQYSYEQYF. The full variable domain, rest sourced from reference TRBV7-2 and TRBJ2-7, is GAGVSQSPSNKVTEKGKDVELRCDPISGHTALYWYRQSLGQGLEFLIYFQGNSAPDKSGLPSDRFSAERTGGSVSTLTIQRTQQEDSAVYLCASSPGQYSYEQYFGPGTRLTVT.

The chain employs TRBV27 and TRBJ1-1; 7 bases are a match to TRBD1. This CDR3 is built from 13 residues. J gave up 4 bases and V 2 bases, and 1 base lay outside the gene matches. From germline, CDR1 is MNHEY and CDR2 SMNVEV (reference sequence). The CDR3 is CASSLRGPTEAFF. For the CDR3, the DNA is TGTGCCAGCAGTTTAAGGGGGCCCACTGAAGCTTTCTTT.

The chain joins TRBV2 to TRBJ2-3; the D gene could be TRBD1 or TRBD2 (5 bases each). CDR1 is SNHLY, CDR2 FYNNEI, per germline. The CDR3 has 15 amino acids. The V gene lost 1 base and the J gene lost 3 bases, with 11 bases spanning the gap. CDR3 in amino acids: CASSEGQGVTDTQYF. As DNA, the CDR3 is TGTGCCAGCAGTGAAGGCCAGGGAGTAACAGATACGCAGTATTTT.

This chain uses TRBV7-8 with TRBJ2-1, with D unclear. Deletions cut 6 bases from V and 9 bases from J, with 12 bases between. Germline V CDR1 and CDR2: SGHVS, FQNEAQ. This CDR3 region has 12 residues. The DNA for the CDR3 is TGTGCCAGCAGGCTTACGGGCGGTGAGCAGTTCTTC. The encoded protein is CASRLTGGEQFF.

The V gene is TRBV18, the J gene TRBJ1-1, with D hard to call. The length of the CDR3 is 13 residues. V lost 2 bases and J lost 4, with 8 bases in between. CDR1 is KGHSH, CDR2 LQKENI, per germline. The CDR3 protein is CASSPIGFTEAFF. As DNA, the CDR3 is TGTGCCAGCTCACCAATCGGTTTCACTGAAGCTTTCTTT.